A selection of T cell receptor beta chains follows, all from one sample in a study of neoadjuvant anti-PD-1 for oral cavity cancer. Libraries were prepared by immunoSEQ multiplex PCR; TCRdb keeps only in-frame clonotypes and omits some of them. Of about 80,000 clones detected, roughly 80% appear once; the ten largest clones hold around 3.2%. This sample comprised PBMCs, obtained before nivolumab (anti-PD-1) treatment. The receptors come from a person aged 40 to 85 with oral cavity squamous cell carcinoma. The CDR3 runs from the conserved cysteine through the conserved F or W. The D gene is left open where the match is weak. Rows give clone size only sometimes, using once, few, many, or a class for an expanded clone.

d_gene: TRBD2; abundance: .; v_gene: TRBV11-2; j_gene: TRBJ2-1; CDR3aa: CASSLRAGGDEQFF; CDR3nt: TGTGCCAGCAGCTTACGGGCGGGAGGGGATGAGCAGTTCTTC
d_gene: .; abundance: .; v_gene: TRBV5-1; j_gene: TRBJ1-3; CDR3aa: CASQEAPNSGNTIYF; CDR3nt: TGCGCCAGCCAAGAGGCCCCGAATTCTGGAAACACCATATATTTT
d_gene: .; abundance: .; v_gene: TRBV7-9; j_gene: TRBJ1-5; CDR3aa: CASSFAGEAQPQHF; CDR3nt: TGTGCCAGCAGCTTCGCAGGGGAGGCTCAGCCCCAGCATTTT
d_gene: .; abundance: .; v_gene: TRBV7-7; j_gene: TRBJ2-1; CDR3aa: CASSLDLGSVDEQFF; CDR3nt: TGTGCTAGCAGCTTAGATTTGGGTAGCGTCGATGAGCAGTTCTTC
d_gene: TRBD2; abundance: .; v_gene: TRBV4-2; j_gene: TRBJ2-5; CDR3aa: CASSQPTSGIQETQYF; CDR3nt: TGTGCCAGCAGCCAGCCTACTAGCGGAATCCAAGAGACCCAGTACTTC
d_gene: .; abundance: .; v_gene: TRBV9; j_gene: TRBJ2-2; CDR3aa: CASTPPGNTGELFF; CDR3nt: TGTGCCAGCACCCCGCCTGGGAACACCGGGGAGCTGTTTTTT
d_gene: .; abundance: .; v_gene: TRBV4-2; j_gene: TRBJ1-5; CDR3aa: CASSQDRGQPQHF; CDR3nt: TGTGCCAGCAGCCAAGATCGGGGGCAGCCCCAGCATTTT
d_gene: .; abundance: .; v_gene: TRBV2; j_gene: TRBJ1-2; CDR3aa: CASSYDYGRPNYGYTF; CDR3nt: TGTGCCAGCAGTTACGACTACGGACGGCCTAACTATGGCTACACCTTC
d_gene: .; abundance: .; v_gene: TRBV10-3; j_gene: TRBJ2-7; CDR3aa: CAISVGGYEQYF; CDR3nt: TGTGCCATCAGTGTTGGGGGCTACGAGCAGTACTTC
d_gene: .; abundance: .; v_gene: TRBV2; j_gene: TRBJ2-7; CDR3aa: CASTPGLPTAEQYF; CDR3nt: TGTGCCAGCACCCCGGGACTCCCGACCGCCGAGCAGTACTTC
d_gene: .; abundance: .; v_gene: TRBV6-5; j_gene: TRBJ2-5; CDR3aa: CAVRSRGGETQYF; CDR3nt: TGTGCCGTTCGGAGCAGGGGGGGGGAGACCCAGTACTTC
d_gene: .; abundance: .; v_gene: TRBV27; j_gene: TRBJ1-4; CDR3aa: CASSLDGGGEKLFF; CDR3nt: TGTGCCAGCAGTCTAGATGGGGGTGGGGAAAAACTGTTTTTT
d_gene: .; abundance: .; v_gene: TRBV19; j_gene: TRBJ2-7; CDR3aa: CASSISMGPAYEQYF; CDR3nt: TGTGCCAGTAGTATTAGCATGGGCCCTGCCTACGAGCAGTACTTC
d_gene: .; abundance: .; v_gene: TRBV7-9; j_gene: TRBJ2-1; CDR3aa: CASSLLQGGDEQFF; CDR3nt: TGTGCCAGCAGCTTACTTCAGGGAGGCGATGAGCAGTTCTTC
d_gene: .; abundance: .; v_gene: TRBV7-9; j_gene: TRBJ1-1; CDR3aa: CASSFEGFFEAFF; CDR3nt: TGTGCCAGCAGCTTCGAGGGCTTCTTTGAAGCTTTCTTT
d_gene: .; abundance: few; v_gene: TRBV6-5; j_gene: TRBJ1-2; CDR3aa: CASSYSGYGYTF; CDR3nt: TGTGCCAGCAGTTACTCAGGCTATGGCTACACCTTC
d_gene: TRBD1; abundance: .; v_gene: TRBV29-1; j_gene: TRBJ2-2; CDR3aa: CSVQRQGATGELFF; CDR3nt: TGCAGCGTCCAAAGACAGGGGGCCACCGGGGAGCTGTTTTTT
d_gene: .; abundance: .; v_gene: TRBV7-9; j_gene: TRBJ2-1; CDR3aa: CASSPTSSEQFF; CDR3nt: TGTGCCAGCAGCCCAACGAGTAGTGAGCAGTTCTTC
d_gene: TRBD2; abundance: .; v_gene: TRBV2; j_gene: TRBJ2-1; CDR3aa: CASWGTSGRGSYNEQFF; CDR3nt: TGTGCCAGCTGGGGAACTAGCGGGAGAGGTTCCTACAATGAGCAGTTCTTC
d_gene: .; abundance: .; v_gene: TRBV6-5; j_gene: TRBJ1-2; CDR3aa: CASSYEGAGYGYTF; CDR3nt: TGTGCCAGCAGTTACGAGGGTGCTGGCTATGGCTACACCTTC
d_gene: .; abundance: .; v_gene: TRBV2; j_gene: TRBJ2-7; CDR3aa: CASKDEGPASLEQYF; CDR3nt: TGTGCCAGCAAGGATGAGGGACCCGCTTCGCTCGAGCAGTACTTC
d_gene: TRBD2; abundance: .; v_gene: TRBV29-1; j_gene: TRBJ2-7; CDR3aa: CSALGLAGVYEQYF; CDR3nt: TGCAGCGCCCTGGGACTAGCGGGAGTCTACGAGCAGTACTTC
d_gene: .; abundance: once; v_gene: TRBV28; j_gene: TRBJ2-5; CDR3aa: CASSSLQGRETQYF; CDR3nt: TGTGCCAGCAGTTCACTACAGGGGAGGGAGACCCAGTACTTC
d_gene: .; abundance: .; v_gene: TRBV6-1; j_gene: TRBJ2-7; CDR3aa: CASSLGGLDYEQYF; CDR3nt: TGTGCCAGCTCCCTCGGCGGCCTCGACTACGAGCAGTACTTC
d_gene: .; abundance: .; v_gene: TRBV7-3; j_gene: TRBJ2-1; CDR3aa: CASSLKVNNEQFF; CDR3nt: TGTGCCAGCAGCTTAAAGGTTAACAATGAGCAGTTCTTC
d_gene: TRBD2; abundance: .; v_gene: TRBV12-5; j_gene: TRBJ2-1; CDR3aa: CASRVGGTFDEQFF; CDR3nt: TGTGCTAGCAGGGTCGGGGGGACTTTTGATGAGCAGTTCTTC
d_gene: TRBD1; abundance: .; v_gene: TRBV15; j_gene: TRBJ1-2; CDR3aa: CATSSGTGGNYGYTF; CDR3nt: TGTGCCACCAGCAGCGGGACAGGGGGAAACTATGGCTACACCTTC
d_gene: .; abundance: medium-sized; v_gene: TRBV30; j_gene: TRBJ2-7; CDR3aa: CAWSVEGYEQYF; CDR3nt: TGTGCCTGGAGTGTGGAGGGCTACGAGCAGTACTTC
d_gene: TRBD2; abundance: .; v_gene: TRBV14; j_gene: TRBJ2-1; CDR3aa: CASSQGTSGSGEQFF; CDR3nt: TGTGCCAGCAGCCAAGGGACTAGCGGGAGTGGTGAGCAGTTCTTC
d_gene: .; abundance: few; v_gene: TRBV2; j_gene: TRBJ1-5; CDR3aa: CASSEDPLAQHF; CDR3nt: TGTGCCAGCAGCGAGGACCCCTTGGCCCAGCATTTT
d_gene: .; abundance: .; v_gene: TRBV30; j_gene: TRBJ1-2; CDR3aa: CAWSAGFRGYTF; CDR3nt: TGTGCCTGGAGTGCGGGCTTTAGGGGCTACACCTTC
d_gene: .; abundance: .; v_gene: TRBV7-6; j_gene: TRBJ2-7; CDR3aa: CASSTSRATEQYF; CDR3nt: TGTGCCAGCAGCACCTCAAGAGCGACCGAGCAGTACTTC
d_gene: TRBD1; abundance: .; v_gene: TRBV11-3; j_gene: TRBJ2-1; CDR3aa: CASSLRTGGTYNEQFF; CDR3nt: TGTGCCAGCAGCTTAAGGACAGGGGGCACCTACAATGAGCAGTTCTTC
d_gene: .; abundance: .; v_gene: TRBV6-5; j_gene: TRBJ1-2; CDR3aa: CASSYGQAGYGYTF; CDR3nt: TGTGCCAGCAGTTACGGGCAGGCAGGGTATGGCTACACCTTC
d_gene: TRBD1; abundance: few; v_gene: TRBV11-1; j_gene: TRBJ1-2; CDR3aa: CASSLRQGSGYTF; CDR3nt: TGTGCCAGCAGCTTACGACAGGGGAGTGGCTACACCTTC
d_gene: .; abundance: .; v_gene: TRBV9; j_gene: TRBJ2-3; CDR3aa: CASSVGGGADTQYF; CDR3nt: TGTGCCAGCAGCGTAGGGGGCGGGGCAGATACGCAGTATTTT
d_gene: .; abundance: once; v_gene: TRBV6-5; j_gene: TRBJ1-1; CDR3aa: CASKERSTEAFF; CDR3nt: TGTGCCAGCAAGGAACGTAGCACTGAAGCTTTCTTT
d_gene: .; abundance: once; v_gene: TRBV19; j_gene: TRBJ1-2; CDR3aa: CASSIEAAQGYGYTF; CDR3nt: TGTGCCAGTAGTATAGAGGCAGCCCAGGGCTATGGCTACACCTTC
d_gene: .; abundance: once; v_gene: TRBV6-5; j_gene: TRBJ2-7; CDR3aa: CASRTGGITYEQYF; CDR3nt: TGTGCCAGCAGAACAGGAGGGATAACATACGAGCAGTACTTC
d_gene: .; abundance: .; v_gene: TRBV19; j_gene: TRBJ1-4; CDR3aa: CASKLDYSEKLFF; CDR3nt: TGTGCCTCAAAGTTGGACTACAGTGAAAAACTGTTTTTT
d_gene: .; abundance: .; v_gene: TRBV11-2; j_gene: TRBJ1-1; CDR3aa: CASSSGLPFTEAFF; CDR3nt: TGTGCCAGCAGCTCGGGGCTTCCCTTCACTGAAGCTTTCTTT
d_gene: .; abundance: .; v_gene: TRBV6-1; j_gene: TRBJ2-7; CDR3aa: CASSEWGRTYEQYF; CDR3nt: TGTGCCAGCAGTGAATGGGGGCGTACCTACGAGCAGTACTTC
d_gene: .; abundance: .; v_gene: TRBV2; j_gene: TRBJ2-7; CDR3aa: CASQKGVYEQYF; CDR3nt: TGTGCCAGCCAAAAGGGGGTCTACGAGCAGTACTTC
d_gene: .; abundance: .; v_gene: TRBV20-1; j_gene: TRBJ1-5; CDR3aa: CSAGRGPQHF; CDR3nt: TGCAGTGCGGGGAGGGGGCCCCAGCATTTT
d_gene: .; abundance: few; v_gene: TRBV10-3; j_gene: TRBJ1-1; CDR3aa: CAISPQGGSTEAFF; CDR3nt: TGTGCCATCAGCCCACAAGGCGGGAGCACTGAAGCTTTCTTT
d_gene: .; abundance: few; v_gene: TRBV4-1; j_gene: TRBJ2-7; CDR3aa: CASSQEVPREANSYEQYF; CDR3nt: TGCGCCAGCAGCCAAGAGGTTCCGAGGGAAGCCAACTCCTACGAGCAGTACTTC
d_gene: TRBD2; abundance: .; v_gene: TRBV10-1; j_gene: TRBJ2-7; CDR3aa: CASSEFFRLAGGPFTSRAREQYF; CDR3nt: TGCGCCAGCAGTGAGTTCTTTAGGCTAGCGGGAGGCCCTTTCACCAGTCGCGCGCGGGAGCAGTACTTC
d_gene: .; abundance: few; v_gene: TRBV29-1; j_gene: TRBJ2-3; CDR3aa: CSALGWAADTQYF; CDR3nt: TGCAGCGCCCTGGGGTGGGCGGCAGATACGCAGTATTTT
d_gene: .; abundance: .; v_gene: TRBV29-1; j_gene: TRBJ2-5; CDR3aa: CSVQPRLGEGQETQYF; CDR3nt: TGCAGCGTCCAACCCCGACTAGGAGAGGGCCAAGAGACCCAGTACTTC
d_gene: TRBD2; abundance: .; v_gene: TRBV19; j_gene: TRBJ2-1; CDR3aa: CASVPSGSSYNEQFF; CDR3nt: TGTGCCAGTGTCCCTAGCGGAAGCTCCTACAATGAGCAGTTCTTC
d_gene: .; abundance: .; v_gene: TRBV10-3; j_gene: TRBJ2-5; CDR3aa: CAISDSTSTGTQYF; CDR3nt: TGTGCCATCAGTGACTCGACGTCGACCGGGACCCAGTACTTC
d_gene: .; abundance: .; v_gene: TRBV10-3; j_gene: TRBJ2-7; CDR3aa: CAISDGIIEQYF; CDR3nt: TGTGCCATCAGTGATGGCATCATCGAGCAGTACTTC
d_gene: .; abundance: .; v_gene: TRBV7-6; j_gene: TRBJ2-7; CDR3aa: CASSLQPQGAPYEQYF; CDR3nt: TGTGCCAGCAGCTTACAACCACAGGGTGCCCCCTACGAGCAGTACTTC
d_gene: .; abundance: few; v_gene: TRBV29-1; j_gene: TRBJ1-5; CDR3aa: CSVEEDRYQPQHF; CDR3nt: TGCAGCGTTGAAGAAGACAGATATCAGCCCCAGCATTTT
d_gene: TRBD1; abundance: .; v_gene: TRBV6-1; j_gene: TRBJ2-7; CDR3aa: CASSLTGGAYEQYF; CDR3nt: TGTGCCAGCAGCCTGACAGGGGGCGCCTACGAGCAGTACTTC
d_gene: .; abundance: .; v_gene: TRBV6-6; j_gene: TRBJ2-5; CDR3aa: CASSYGVETQYF; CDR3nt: TGTGCCAGCAGTTACGGGGTCGAGACCCAGTACTTC
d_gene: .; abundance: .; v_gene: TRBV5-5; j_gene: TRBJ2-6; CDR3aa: CASSLVIVSRWANVLTF; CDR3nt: TGTGCCAGCAGCTTGGTGATAGTCTCCCGTTGGGCCAACGTCCTGACTTTC
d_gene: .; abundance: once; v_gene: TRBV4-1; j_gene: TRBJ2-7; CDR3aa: CASSQGREVGSYEQYF; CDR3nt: TGCGCCAGCAGCCAAGGTCGTGAGGTTGGGTCCTACGAGCAGTACTTC
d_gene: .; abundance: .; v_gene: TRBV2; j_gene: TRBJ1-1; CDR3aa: CASRLQGITEAFF; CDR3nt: TGTGCCAGCAGGTTACAGGGAATCACTGAAGCTTTCTTT
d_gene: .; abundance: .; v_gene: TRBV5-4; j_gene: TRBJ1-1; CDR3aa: CASSFGVGTEAFF; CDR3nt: TGTGCCAGCAGCTTCGGGGTAGGCACTGAAGCTTTCTTT